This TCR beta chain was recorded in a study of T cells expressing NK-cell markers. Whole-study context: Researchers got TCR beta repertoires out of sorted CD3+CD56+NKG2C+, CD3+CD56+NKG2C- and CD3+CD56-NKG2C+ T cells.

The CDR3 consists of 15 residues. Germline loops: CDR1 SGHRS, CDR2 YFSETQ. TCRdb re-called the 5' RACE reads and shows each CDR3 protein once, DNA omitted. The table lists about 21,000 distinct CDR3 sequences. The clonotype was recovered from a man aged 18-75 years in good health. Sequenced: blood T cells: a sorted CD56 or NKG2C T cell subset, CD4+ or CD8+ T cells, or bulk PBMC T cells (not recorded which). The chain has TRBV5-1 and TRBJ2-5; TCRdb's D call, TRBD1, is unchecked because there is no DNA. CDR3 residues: CASSTGQGASETQYF.